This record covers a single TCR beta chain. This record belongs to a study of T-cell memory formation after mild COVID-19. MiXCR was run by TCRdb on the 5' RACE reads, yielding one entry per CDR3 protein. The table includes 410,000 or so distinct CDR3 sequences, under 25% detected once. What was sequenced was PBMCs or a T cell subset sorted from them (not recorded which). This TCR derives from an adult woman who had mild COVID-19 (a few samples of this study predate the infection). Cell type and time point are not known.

In DNA, the CDR3 is TGTGCCAGCAACCGCGAGGGACTCCTCAATGAGCAGTTCTTC. It yields the protein CASNREGLLNEQFF. This chain links TRBV9 with TRBJ2-1; perhaps TRBD2 as D (6 bases). The CDR3 has 14 amino acids. The germline V and J ends were trimmed by 6 bases and 6 bases, with 16 bases remaining between them. Germline lookup yields CDR1 SGDLS and CDR2 YYNGEE.